Included here is one T cell receptor (beta chain) sequence, with context. The clone's antigen remains unknown. No clone much larger than this one lies a single base away; base qualities are absent. From the cysteine up to the phenylalanine, the CDR3 has a length of 18 residues. Only the CDR3 part of the read is kept: 54 bases, read in frame from the first base. From a lookup of the germline V gene, CDR1 and CDR2 are LGHNA and YNFKEQ. Trimming removed 0 bases from V and 3 bases from J; the gene matches leave 10 bases unexplained. Receptor amplification or capture employed the immunoSEQ multiplex PCR assay. The multiplex PCR relied on a mix of 60 forward primers for TCR Vbeta segments and 13 reverse primers for TCR Jbeta segments. The CDR3 region of rearranged TCR beta genes was amplified from genomic DNA by a multiplex PCR assay. The amplified TCR beta libraries were sequenced on the Illumina HiSeq System as 87-base-pair reads. As for the authors' bioinformatics: A later analysis counted some 74 million unique TCR beta chains across the 600 to 850 repertoires, and 9.5 million to 11 million of these chains were shared by at least two donors. A nearest-neighbor algorithm error-corrected the raw reads and collapsed the reads into unique sequences, merging closely related sequences to remove PCR and sequencing errors. To assign V, D and J gene segments, CDR3 sequences were aligned to IMGT reference sequences. Each retained sequence needed at least a six-nucleotide match to both a V gene segment and a J gene segment. A rearrangement was called productive if the CDR3 had no stop codons and remained in frame with V and J, and every other rearrangement was called non-productive. CDR3 was defined by IMGT convention, running from the second conserved V-encoded cysteine to the conserved J-encoded phenylalanine. The earlier analysis of 587 of the donors excluded any sequence lacking an unambiguous match to a single V gene segment. An earlier analysis of several hundred of the donors called V segments functional above 56.7% productive rearrangements and segregating when the between-donor standard deviation exceeded 5%. A statistical classification framework was developed to diagnose cytomegalovirus status using the catalog of TCR beta chain sequences. In a later analysis, V and J genes were assigned by comparing TCR nucleotide sequences against IMGT/GENE-DB human TR gene sequences. The TCRdist pipeline was used in a later analysis to assign CDR3 sequences and most-parsimonious VDJ recombination scenarios. In a later analysis, each TCR beta chain was defined by its CDR3 amino acid sequence together with its V-gene family, and reads without a unique V-gene family were excluded. To address suspected cross-contamination and a sequencing artifact, a later analysis removed several hundred highly shared, low-generation-probability nucleotide sequences. In a later analysis, a clonal expansion index for each public chain was calculated from normalized within-repertoire ranks of inferred template counts. A later analysis computed generation probabilities with a VDJ recombination model fitted to out-of-frame rearrangements, and checked the results against IGoR. In a later analysis, hypergeometric tests were used to score TCR-TCR, TCR-HLA and TCR-CMV co-occurrence, with a repertoire-size bias correction applied to TCR pairs. To estimate false discovery rates, a later analysis permuted the HLA or CMV assignments 20 times. In a later analysis, co-occurring TCRs were grouped with DBSCAN, and TCRdist sequence similarity was added when clustering was performed within HLA-allele-positive subsets. Co-occurrence clustering excluded repertoires with fewer than 30,000 or more than 120,000 public chains, plus five with anomalous nucleotide sharing. TCRdb limited this immuneACCESS table to in-frame rearrangements with V and J called. A share of clones is missing; checked studies link under half to unresolved V genes, and the rest is unexplained. From that table come the V and J calls and clone size; the DNA was used to work out D and trimming. For this sample the table gives more than 95,000 clones, of which 10% to 13% were detected only once. Approximately 4.4% of the sample is in the top ten clones.

The cohort was made up of about 670 healthy bone marrow donors. All cohort members were sampled while nominally healthy, although unrecorded immune exposures were likely present. The donor tested CMV seropositive, placing the donor among the 310 or so seropositive members of the cohort. A peripheral blood sample was provided by each donor, and peripheral blood mononuclear cells were used for TCR beta sequencing. Genomic DNA was extracted from the blood cell samples with the Qiagen DNeasy Blood Extraction Kit. This specimen belongs to a study of cytomegalovirus exposure and HLA in healthy donors (TCRdb year 2017). Background on the whole study: According to an earlier analysis of 587 of the donors, some 170 million T cells yielded approximately 120 million unique TCR beta sequences and approximately 300 Gb of sequence data. An early release covering 550 to 650 HLA-typed donors comprised approximately 300 gigabases of sequencing data and 85 million to 100 million unique TCR sequences. Among the roughly 380 genotyped donors, more than 70% belonged to the genetic ancestry cluster associated with self-reported Caucasian donors. The study aimed to test whether signatures of past pathogen exposure could be identified by cataloging public T cell receptors. Using immunosequencing, the study profiled T cell repertoires from 666 subjects and related those repertoires to cytomegalovirus serostatus. A separate validation cohort of roughly 120 different subjects was used in addition to the roughly 670-subject first cohort. The study combined high-throughput TCR immunosequencing, statistical association of individual TCRs with disease status, and machine learning to predict cytomegalovirus infection status. To study patterns of TCR occurrence, a later analysis re-analyzed previously published TCR beta repertoires from around 700 donors and added high-resolution HLA genotyping. In the later analysis, no new phenotypic data were used to find candidate immune exposures; instead, reliance was placed on TCR beta sequences and their occurrence across donors. An earlier analysis of fewer than 700 of the donors applied high-throughput TCR beta sequencing to assess whether each TCR beta V gene segment acted as functional or pseudogenic. Donor age, sex, ethnicity and CMV serostatus were compiled alongside the repertoire data. In a later genetic analysis, genome-wide SNP genotypes for about three fifths of the 666 donors were used, and that subset was treated as a discovery cohort. All discovery cohort repertoires had been generated on a single sequencing platform. Class I and class II HLA loci were covered by the typing at four-digit resolution. The number of typed donors differed by locus: about 620-640 for A, B, C, DRB1 and DQB1; 500 to 550 for DQA1; around 610 for DPA1; and approximately 450 for DPB1. Because of strong linkage in the cohort, roughly five DR-DQ haplotypes were treated as single units for association and clustering. On average, 235,054 unique TCR beta nucleotide sequences were sequenced per donor among some 420 genotyped donors of the cohort, with about 17% of those sequences being non-productive. What the research found in general, with its limitations: A cluster of highly shared sequence variants was judged likely to represent a technical artifact of the sequencing pipeline. Roughly uniform sequencing depth across donors was assumed in presence/absence analyses, although this assumption may not hold. A total of 150 or so TCR beta chains were listed by the study as associated with cytomegalovirus. The earlier analysis of about 600 of the donors excluded 15 to 20 rarely observed V segments, including chromosome 9 orphons, because counts were too low. Most CMV-associated TCR beta chains appeared to be HLA-restricted in a later analysis, and the HLA associations seemed to be driven largely by CMV exposure. In a later analysis, several top co-occurrence clusters were reported to appear linked to parvovirus B19, influenza, CMV and Epstein-Barr virus. Because HLA typing was unavailable for some donors at each locus, only the typed subset was used in association tests. In a later analysis, HLA-associated TCR beta chains were found to be more clonally expanded and to have lower generation probabilities than equally common non-associated chains. Correlated functional status among segregating V segments might be attributable to linkage disequilibrium, but an unknown experimental factor could not be ruled out. The 87-base-pair reads could not distinguish some IMGT-functional V segments, including TRBV6-2 and TRBV6-3, so those segments were excluded. According to a later genetic analysis, donors in an Asian-associated ancestry cluster had fewer N-insertions in productive TCRs than the roughly 660-donor mean. Assigning TCR associations to individual alleles was difficult when HLA alleles, especially DR and DQ, strongly co-occurred. Immune exposure information for the cohort was limited to CMV serostatus. Across donors, most TCR sequences were observed very rarely, whereas some public TCRs were present in many individuals. A further reported finding was that TCR beta sequences accurately predicted the HLA-A and HLA-B alleles for most subjects in the first cohort. In vitro tests confirmed that a few of the cytomegalovirus-associated TCR beta chains recognize cytomegalovirus antigens. In a later analysis, some 17,000 TCR beta sequences were associated with specific HLA alleles at a false discovery rate of 0.05. Cytomegalovirus status was reported to be diagnosed by the classifier with high specificity and sensitivity in both the original and validation cohorts. According to the authors, the approach could potentially be generalized to other disease states and immunological phenotypes. This cohort had only TCR beta chains sequenced, and the lack of alpha or paired-chain data limited which features could be detected. An association between a missense DCLRE1C variant and V-gene and J-gene trimming of TCR beta chains was found in a later genetic analysis and replicated in an independent cohort. In an earlier analysis of some 550 of the donors, most TCR beta V segments were observed in productive rearrangements about 87% or about 30% of the time, broadly matching IMGT annotations. A later analysis found that TCR association rates varied across HLA loci, with DRB1 alleles showing the most associated TCRs and HLA-C alleles the fewest.

The sequenced material came from PBMCs. The rearranged chain carries TRBV4-2 and TRBJ2-5, with 10 bases matching TRBD2. This clonotype originated in a woman aged 18-29 years in good health and CMV-seropositive. The DNA sequence is given as TGTGCCAGCAGCCAAGAAAGCGGGAGGGCCGCGAGGGAAGAGACCCAGTACTTC. It translates as CASSQESGRAAREETQYF.